The clone carrying this TCR beta chain was seen at least ten times. Its antigen is still unknown. Time point indicated: newly diagnosed GD, antithyroid drugs for less than 3 months. PBMC-extracted RNA yielded the TCR library. Graves' disease diagnosis relied on American Thyroid Association guidelines. Trimming shortened V by 3 bases and J by 3 bases, and 9 bases separated the two germline ends. The CDR3 has 13 amino acids. The V gene's germline CDR1 is DFQATT and CDR2 SNEGSKA (reference sequence). The data stem from a study of regulatory T cells in long-lasting Graves disease. The study's findings and limits: Gene preferences differed: TRBV28, TRBJ1-2, TRBJ2-5 in persistent cases.

Library construction for TCR beta used iRepertoire HTBI primers and Arm-PCR of CDR3 regions. TCRdb reprocessed the multiplex PCR reads via MiXCR and lists one record per CDR3 protein. The sample contains under 300,000 distinct CDR3 sequences, 20% of which appear only once. This receptor was obtained from a female donor with Graves disease. The material sequenced was peripheral blood mononuclear cells (PBMCs), taken at new diagnosis, from a patient treated with antithyroid drugs. This rearrangement joins TRBV20-1 to TRBJ1-5; tentative D call: TRBD1 (5 bases). The CDR3 loop is CSARTVNNQPQHF. The CDR3 nucleotides read TGCAGTGCTAGGACAGTGAACAATCAGCCCCAGCATTTT.